The rows below give T cell receptor beta chains drawn from one sample of a study of T cell responses to AZD1222 COVID-19 vaccine. TCRdb's table, derived via immunoSEQ multiplex PCR, lists solely in-frame clones and lacks some. The sample carries 70,000 to 95,000 clones, 85% to 90% recorded once. Sample: peripheral blood, taken 28 days after the second AZD1222 dose. The receptors here all came from an adult who received the AZD1222 COVID-19 vaccine. The CDR3 runs from the conserved cysteine through the conserved F or W. The D gene is left open where the match is weak. Clone sizes are given selectively: once, few, many, or a class where the clone is expanded.

TRBJ1-2,.,13,.,TRBV12-3/TRBV12-4,TGTGCCAGCAGCCCGGACGGCGGGTATGGCTACACCTTC,CASSPDGGYGYTF
TRBJ1-2,.,14,TRBD1,TRBV2,TGTGCCAGCAGGCAACACCCGAGGGGGCTGGGCTACACCTTC,CASRQHPRGLGYTF
TRBJ1-1,few,15,.,TRBV10-3,TGTGCCATCAGCGCTACAGGGAATCATAACACTGAAGCTTTCTTT,CAISATGNHNTEAFF
TRBJ2-1,.,15,TRBD2,TRBV6-2/TRBV6-3,TGTGCCAGCAGTTCCCCATCCGGGAGGGGGGGTGAGCAGTTCTTC,CASSSPSGRGGEQFF
TRBJ1-1,few,15,TRBD1,TRBV5-1,TGCGCCAGCAGCTTGGCCCACAGGGGGAACACTGAAGCTTTCTTT,CASSLAHRGNTEAFF
TRBJ1-1,.,14,.,TRBV19,TGTGCCAGTAGCCTACAGTTCATGAACACTGAAGCTTTCTTT,CASSLQFMNTEAFF
TRBJ2-4,.,15,.,TRBV10-2,TGCGCCAGCAGTGAGTCGGACCTAGCCAAAAACATTCAGTACTTC,CASSESDLAKNIQYF
TRBJ2-7,.,12,.,TRBV12-3/TRBV12-4,TGTGCCAGCAGACAGGGCCCCTACGAGCAGTACTTC,CASRQGPYEQYF
TRBJ1-5,.,12,.,TRBV18,TGTGCCAGCTCATCACCCAATCAGCCCCAGCATTTT,CASSSPNQPQHF
TRBJ1-6,.,15,TRBD1,TRBV28,TGTGCCAGCAGTTTACCCGACAGGGGTGGGGCACCCCTCCACTTT,CASSLPDRGGAPLHF
TRBJ1-1,.,11,.,TRBV28,TGTGCCAGCAGCATGAGGGGCCAAGCTTTCTTT,CASSMRGQAFF
TRBJ2-1,.,17,TRBD1,TRBV18,TGTGCCAGCTCCCGTAATATGATCGGACAGGGTGGCAATGAGCAGTTCTTC,CASSRNMIGQGGNEQFF
TRBJ2-5,.,17,TRBD1,TRBV5-4,TGTGCCAGCAGCTTGGACTTGGGACAGGGAGCCCAAGAGACCCAGTACTTC,CASSLDLGQGAQETQYF
TRBJ1-4,.,13,.,TRBV11-2,TGTGCCAGCAGCCCAACCTTTGCCAGGAAACTGTTTTTT,CASSPTFARKLFF
TRBJ2-7,.,14,.,TRBV19,TGTGCCAGTAGTCCTCGTGGGACGTCCTACGAGCAGTACTTC,CASSPRGTSYEQYF
TRBJ1-4,few,12,.,TRBV5-1,TGCGCCAGCAGCCCAGGAGGTGAAAAACTGTTTTTT,CASSPGGEKLFF
TRBJ1-2,.,14,TRBD1,TRBV23-1,TGCGCCAGACAACAGGGGGACCTTAACTATGGCTACACCTTC,CARQQGDLNYGYTF
TRBJ2-5,.,15,.,TRBV27,TGTGCCAGCAGTCAGACCACCAGGGCGCAAGAGACCCAGTACTTC,CASSQTTRAQETQYF
TRBJ2-1,.,13,.,TRBV5-4,TGTGCCAGCAGCTTGGGGGGGACAAATGAGCAGTTCTTC,CASSLGGTNEQFF
TRBJ1-5,.,15,TRBD1,TRBV7-9,TGTGCCAGCAGCCCCGGGACAGGGGGCGGTCAGCCCCAGCATTTT,CASSPGTGGGQPQHF
TRBJ1-3,.,16,TRBD1,TRBV4-1,TGCGCCAGCAGCCTAAAGACAGGGGGCTACGGAAACACCATATATTTT,CASSLKTGGYGNTIYF
TRBJ2-1,once,15,.,TRBV7-8,TGTGCCAGCAGCCCTTCTAGCTCCACGTACAATGAGCAGTTCTTC,CASSPSSSTYNEQFF
TRBJ1-5,.,15,.,TRBV6-2/TRBV6-3,TGTGCCAGCAGTTACTCGATAAGCAACAATCAGCCCCAGCATTTT,CASSYSISNNQPQHF
TRBJ1-5,.,14,.,TRBV7-2,TGTGCCAGCAGCTCCCAAGGGATCTATCAGCCCCAGCATTTT,CASSSQGIYQPQHF
TRBJ1-6,.,21,TRBD1,TRBV18,TGTGCCAGCTCACCACGCCCCGGGACAGGAAGAATTAGAAGGGATAATTCACCCCTCCACTTT,CASSPRPGTGRIRRDNSPLHF
TRBJ2-1,.,15,TRBD1,TRBV18,TGTGCCAGCTCATCAGGGACAGGGATCTACAATGAGCAGTTCTTC,CASSSGTGIYNEQFF
TRBJ2-3,.,13,.,TRBV7-9,TGTGCCAGCACCTGGGGGGTTGCAGATACGCAGTATTTT,CASTWGVADTQYF
TRBJ2-7,.,18,TRBD1,TRBV24-1,TGTGCCACCAGTGATTCGCCAAATTACTCGGACAGGGGGCAGGAGCAGTACTTC,CATSDSPNYSDRGQEQYF
TRBJ1-2,.,15,.,TRBV5-4,TGTGCCAGCAGCTTACCGAGGGGGATCCTTTATGGCTACACCTTC,CASSLPRGILYGYTF
TRBJ1-5,.,16,.,TRBV10-2,TGCGCCAGCAGTGAGGAGGGGACACTGAGCAATCAGCCCCAGCATTTT,CASSEEGTLSNQPQHF
TRBJ1-3,.,12,.,TRBV12-3/TRBV12-4,TGTGCCAGCGAGGGAGCTGGAAACACCATATATTTT,CASEGAGNTIYF